These T cell receptor beta chains were read from a single sample in a study of blood T cells in healthy people across ages. TCRdb independently ran MiXCR on the 5' RACE reads; one entry per CDR3 protein. The top ten hold 3.5% to 4% of the sample, which has about 630,000 distinct CDR3 sequences, under 25% seen once. Material: blood. These receptors came from a man in his 70s in good health. Both conserved end residues are part of each CDR3. The D gene is left open where the match is weak. Size is stated for part of the rows, as once, few or many counts, or as a class when the clone is expanded.

size	V	D	J	length	CDR3	DNA
NA	TRBV6-1	TRBD1	TRBJ1-4	15	CASNSPGQGNEKLFF	TGTGCCAGCAATTCCCCCGGACAGGGGAATGAAAAACTGTTTTTT
few	TRBV7-8	TRBD2	TRBJ2-1	16	CASSPSGLAGLNEQFF	TGTGCCAGCAGCCCCTCAGGACTAGCGGGATTAAATGAGCAGTTCTTC
few	TRBV5-1	TRBD2	TRBJ2-5	16	CASSLMPSGSQETQYF	TGCGCCAGCAGCTTGATGCCTAGCGGTTCCCAAGAGACCCAGTACTTC
NA	TRBV5-1	TRBD1	TRBJ1-4	13	CASTTGDKEKLFF	TGCGCCAGCACGACAGGGGATAAAGAAAAACTGTTTTTT
NA	TRBV3-1	TRBD2	TRBJ2-1	14	CASSHRTSSNEQFF	TGTGCCAGCAGCCATAGGACTAGCAGCAATGAGCAGTTCTTC
NA	TRBV6-2/TRBV6-3	TRBD2	TRBJ2-1	18	CASSTRTSGRGGYNEQFF	TGTGCCAGCAGTACCAGGACTAGCGGGAGAGGAGGGTACAATGAGCAGTTCTTC
few	TRBV4-3	TRBD2	TRBJ2-3	16	CASSQSPSGSADTQYF	TGCGCCAGCAGCCAATCCCCTAGCGGGAGTGCAGATACGCAGTATTTT
once	TRBV19	NA	TRBJ2-5	17	CASTIRRYRRNQETQYF	TGTGCCAGTACCATACGGCGGTACAGGCGAAATCAAGAGACCCAGTACTTC
NA	TRBV7-2	NA	TRBJ2-4	16	CASSRDRPSGKNIQYF	TGTGCCAGCAGCAGAGACAGGCCCTCTGGGAAAAACATTCAGTACTTC
few	TRBV7-6	TRBD1	TRBJ2-2	14	CASSADRGIGELFF	TGTGCCAGCAGCGCGGACAGGGGTATCGGGGAGCTGTTTTTT
few	TRBV3-1	TRBD2	TRBJ2-5	17	CASSQDPGLAEQETQYF	TGTGCCAGCAGCCAAGATCCCGGACTAGCGGAGCAAGAGACCCAGTACTTC
NA	TRBV14	NA	TRBJ2-5	13	CASSLLGPGEQYF	TGTGCCAGCAGTCTGCTAGGACCGGGGGAGCAGTACTTC
once	TRBV10-3	TRBD1	TRBJ1-2	14	CAISAGTGVGGYTF	TGTGCCATCAGCGCCGGGACAGGGGTGGGTGGCTACACCTTC
many	TRBV27	NA	TRBJ2-1	17	CASSLSGAGEGPLEQFF	TGTGCCAGCAGTTTATCGGGGGCGGGAGAAGGGCCTCTGGAGCAGTTCTTC
many	TRBV9	NA	TRBJ2-1	13	CASSVGRSGEQFF	TGTGCCAGCAGCGTGGGGCGGTCTGGTGAGCAGTTCTTC
NA	TRBV4-3	NA	TRBJ2-7	16	CASSQVVAGERYEQYF	TGCGCCAGCAGCCAAGTGGTGGCAGGGGAAAGATACGAGCAGTACTTC
NA	TRBV6-5	TRBD1	TRBJ1-5	19	CASSYSPGQAVYSNQPQHF	TGTGCCAGCAGTTACTCACCGGGACAGGCTGTTTATAGCAATCAGCCCCAGCATTTT
few	TRBV3-1	NA	TRBJ2-2	16	CASSQGDTGASGELFF	TGTGCCAGCAGCCAAGGGGATACAGGAGCGTCCGGGGAGCTGTTTTTT
NA	TRBV5-1	TRBD2	TRBJ2-5	14	CASSKAGDGETQYF	TGCGCCAGTTCGAAAGCGGGAGATGGTGAGACCCAGTACTTC
few	TRBV5-1	NA	TRBJ2-7	16	CASSLGEAFRRVEQYF	TGCGCCAGCAGCTTGGGTGAAGCTTTCCGAAGAGTCGAGCAGTACTTC